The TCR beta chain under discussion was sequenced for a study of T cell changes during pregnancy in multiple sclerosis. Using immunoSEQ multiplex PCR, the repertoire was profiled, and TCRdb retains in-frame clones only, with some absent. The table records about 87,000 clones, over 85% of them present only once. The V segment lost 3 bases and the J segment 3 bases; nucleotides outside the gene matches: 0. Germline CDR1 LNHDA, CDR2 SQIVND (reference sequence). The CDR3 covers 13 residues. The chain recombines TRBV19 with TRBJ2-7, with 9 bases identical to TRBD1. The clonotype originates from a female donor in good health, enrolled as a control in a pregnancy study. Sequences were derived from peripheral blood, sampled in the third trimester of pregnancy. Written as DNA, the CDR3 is TGTGCCAGTAGTATGACAGGGGGCTACGAGCAGTACTTC. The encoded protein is CASSMTGGYEQYF.